The following is a T cell receptor (beta chain) sequence with its context. Its antigen is not yet known. No clone much larger than this one lies a single base away; base qualities are absent. The data are from a study of Ad26.COV2.S vaccination and SARS-CoV-2 variants (dated by TCRdb to about 2021). With respect to the entire study: Vaccine-arm donors were drawn from COV1001, a multicentre, randomized, double-blind, placebo-controlled phase I-IIa trial of Ad26.COV2.S in healthy adults. TCRbeta repertoire sequencing served as the tool for gauging how specific and how broad the SARS-CoV-2-reactive T cell receptors were following Ad26.COV2.S vaccination. A total of about 30 samples were included in the TCR-sequenced set, comprising some 20 Ad26.COV2.S vaccine recipients, 5 placebo recipients and 8 SARS-CoV-2 convalescent individuals. Dosing of Ad26.COV2.S was intramuscular, at either 5x10^10 or 1x10^11 viral particles, delivered as one shot or as two shots spaced 56 days apart. Participants in the trial were split at random into five groups of five each, receiving low-dose or high-dose Ad26.COV2.S once or twice, or else placebo on both occasions. Throughout the experiments and outcome assessment, investigators stayed blinded to trial group allocation. The paper as a whole reports these results and caveats: Vaccine and placebo recipients had comparable non-spike TCR breadth, which fits with the vaccine containing only spike. The authors noted that the TCR breadth and depth analyses may have underestimated total T cell responses. After vaccination, substantial breadth of spike-specific CD8+ and CD4+ T cell responses was reported. The study was not powered for comparison of responses between vaccine doses or regimens. Spike-specific TCR breadth was higher in Ad26.COV2.S recipients than in placebo recipients (P = 0.0014).

The junction shows trimming of 4 bases on V and 1 base on J, plus 7 bases between the germline ends. The germline V gene (reference sequence) supplies CDR1 MNHNY and CDR2 SVGAGI. The CDR3 has 13 amino acids, counting the end cysteine and phenylalanine. Here the CDR3 DNA is all that survives: 39 bases in frame from base 1. Explained via the paper, the treatment or condition label denotes: approximately 18 received Ad26.COV2.S at low or high dose, single or two shots; a few received placebo; per-sample allocation not given. Repertoires of vaccine and placebo recipients were sequenced from samples taken on day 63 after the first injection. In Cohort 1b, roughly 25 adults aged 18-55 years were enrolled at a single site in Boston, USA, between 29 July and 7 August 2020. As a vaccine, Ad26.COV2.S was a replication-incompetent adenovirus type 26 vector that expressed a prefusion-stabilized SARS-CoV-2 spike protein derived from the original Wuhan strain.

The immunoSEQ Assay was used to sequence TCRbeta CDR3 regions. After extraction, genomic DNA underwent amplification by bias-controlled multiplex PCR, followed by high-throughput sequencing. Processing in the source paper ran as follows. To quantify the absolute abundance of every unique TCRbeta CDR3 region, sequences were collapsed and filtered. T cell fraction was estimated by normalizing TCRbeta template counts to usable DNA, with usable DNA measured through amplification of reference genes found in all nucleated cells. Repertoire TCRs were annotated as SARS-CoV-2-specific when V gene, CDR3 amino acid sequence and J gene were exactly matched to a known reactive TCR set. MIRA supplied the reference SARS-CoV-2 TCR set, which was filtered for enrichment in COVID-19-positive ImmuneCODE repertoires so that public or cross-reactive TCRs were removed. Based on the MIRA antigens, annotated TCRs were further analysed at the level of specific ORF or position within ORF. Depth was the summed frequency of annotated unique rearrangements, while breadth was defined as annotated unique rearrangements over total unique productive rearrangements. Two-sided Wilcoxon rank-sum tests were applied when comparing TCR breadth between groups. The table comes from immuneACCESS by way of TCRdb, which keeps in-frame sequences with V and J called. Part of the clones is missing from these tables; in studies checked, under half for an unresolved V gene and the rest for unknown reasons. V, J and clone size derive from that table, while D and trimming were established from the DNA sequence. The sample table contains 300,000 to 500,000 clones; only one count was recorded for more than 85% of them. The ten largest clones represent about 3.6% of the sample.

The sequence came from a person aged 18 to 65 who received the Ad26.COV2.S COVID-19 vaccine or a placebo. The sample here was peripheral blood, taken in a trial of Ad26.COV2.S vaccine versus placebo. The chain couples TRBV6-6 to TRBJ1-1, with the D gene call left open. The nucleotide sequence is TGTGCCAGCAGTTCACACCAGAACACTGAAGCTTTCTTT. Its translation is CASSSHQNTEAFF.